This T cell receptor beta chain was recorded in a study of lymphopenia after photon versus proton radiotherapy. Overall study results and limits: After the lymphocyte nadir, photon-treated repertoires showed oligoclonal expansion, especially of CD8+ Temra cells. Photon-treated patients lost naive T cells and TCR diversity; proton-treated stayed stable.

Concerning this clone itself: Its cognate antigen is unknown.

CDR1 is GTSNPN and CDR2 is SVGIG in the germline V gene (reference sequence). V lost 3 bases, J lost 5 bases, and 12 bases stayed unmatched. This CDR3 spans 15 amino acids. The table came from immunoSEQ multiplex PCR; TCRdb's copy has only in-frame clones and leaves some out. Of more than 80,000 clones in the sample, 65% to 85% were seen once. The sample here was peripheral blood, taken from a patient treated with proton-based radiotherapy. The TCR sequence derives from a man in his 60s with pancreatic cancer. The V gene is TRBV30, the J gene TRBJ1-2; 7 positions match TRBD1. CDR3: CAWRELTGVNYGYTF. In DNA form, the CDR3 reads TGTGCCTGGAGGGAACTAACAGGGGTAAATTATGGCTACACCTTC.